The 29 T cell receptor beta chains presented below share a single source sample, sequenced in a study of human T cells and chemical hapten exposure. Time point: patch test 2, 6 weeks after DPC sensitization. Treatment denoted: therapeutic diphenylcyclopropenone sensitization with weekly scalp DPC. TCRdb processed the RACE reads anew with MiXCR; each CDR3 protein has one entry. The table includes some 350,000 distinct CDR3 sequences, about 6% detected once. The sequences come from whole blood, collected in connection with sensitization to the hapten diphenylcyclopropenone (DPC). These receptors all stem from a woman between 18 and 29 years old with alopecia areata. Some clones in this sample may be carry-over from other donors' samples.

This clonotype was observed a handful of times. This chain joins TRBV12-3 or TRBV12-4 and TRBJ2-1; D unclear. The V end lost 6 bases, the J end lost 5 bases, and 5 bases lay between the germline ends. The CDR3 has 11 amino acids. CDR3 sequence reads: CASRGNNEQFF. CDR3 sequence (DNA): TGTGCCAGCAGGGGGAACAATGAGCAGTTCTTC.

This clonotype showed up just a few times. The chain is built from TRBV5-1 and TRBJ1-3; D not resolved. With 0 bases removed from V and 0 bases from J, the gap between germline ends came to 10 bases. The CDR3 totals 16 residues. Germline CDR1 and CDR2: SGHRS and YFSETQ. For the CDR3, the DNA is TGCGCCAGCAGCTTGGTCAGTTCCCGCTCTGGAAACACCATATATTTT. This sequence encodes CASSLVSSRSGNTIYF.

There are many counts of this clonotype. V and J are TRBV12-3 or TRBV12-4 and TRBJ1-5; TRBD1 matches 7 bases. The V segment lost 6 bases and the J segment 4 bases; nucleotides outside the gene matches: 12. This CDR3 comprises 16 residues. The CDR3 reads CASRLETGLENQPQHF. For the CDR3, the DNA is TGTGCCAGCAGACTTGAGACAGGGCTGGAAAATCAGCCCCAGCATTTT.

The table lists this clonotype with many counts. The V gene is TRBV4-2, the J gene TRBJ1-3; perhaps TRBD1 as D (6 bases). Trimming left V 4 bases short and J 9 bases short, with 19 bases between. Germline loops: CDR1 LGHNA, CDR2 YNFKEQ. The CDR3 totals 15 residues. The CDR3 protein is CASSPDRRGRVTIYF. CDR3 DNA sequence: TGTGCCAGCAGCCCTGACAGACGGGGGCGAGTCACCATATATTTT.

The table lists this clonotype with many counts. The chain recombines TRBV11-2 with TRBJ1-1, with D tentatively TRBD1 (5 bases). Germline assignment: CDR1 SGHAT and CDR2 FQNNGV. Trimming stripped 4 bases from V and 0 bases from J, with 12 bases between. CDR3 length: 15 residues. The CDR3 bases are TGTGCCAGCAGCTCACTTAAGGGGATGAACACTGAAGCTTTCTTT. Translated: CASSSLKGMNTEAFF.

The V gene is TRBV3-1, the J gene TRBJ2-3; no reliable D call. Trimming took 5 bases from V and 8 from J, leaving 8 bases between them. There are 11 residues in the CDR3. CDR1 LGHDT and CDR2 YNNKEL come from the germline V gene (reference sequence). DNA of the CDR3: TGTGCCAGCAGCGACTCAAGTACGCAGTATTTT. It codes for CASSDSSTQYF.

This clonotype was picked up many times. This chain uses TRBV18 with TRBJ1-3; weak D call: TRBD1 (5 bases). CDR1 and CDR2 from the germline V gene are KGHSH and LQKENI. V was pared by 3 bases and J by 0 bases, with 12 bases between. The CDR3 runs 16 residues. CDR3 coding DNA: TGTGCCAGCTCACCGGGGACGCCCGACTCTGGAAACACCATATATTTT. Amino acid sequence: CASSPGTPDSGNTIYF.

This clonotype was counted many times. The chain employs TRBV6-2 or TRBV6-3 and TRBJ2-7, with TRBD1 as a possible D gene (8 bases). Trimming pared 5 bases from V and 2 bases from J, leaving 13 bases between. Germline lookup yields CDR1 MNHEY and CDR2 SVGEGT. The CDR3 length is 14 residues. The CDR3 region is CASSTGGVTYEQYF. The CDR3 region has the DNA TGTGCCAGCAGTACAGGGGGGGTGACCTACGAGCAGTACTTC.

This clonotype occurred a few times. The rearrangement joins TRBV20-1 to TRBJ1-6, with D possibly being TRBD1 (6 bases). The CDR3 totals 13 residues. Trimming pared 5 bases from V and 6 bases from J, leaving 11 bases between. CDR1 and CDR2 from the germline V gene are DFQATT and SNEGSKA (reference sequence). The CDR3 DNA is TGCAGTGCTCCGGGACAACTTAATTCACCCCTCCACTTT. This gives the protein CSAPGQLNSPLHF.

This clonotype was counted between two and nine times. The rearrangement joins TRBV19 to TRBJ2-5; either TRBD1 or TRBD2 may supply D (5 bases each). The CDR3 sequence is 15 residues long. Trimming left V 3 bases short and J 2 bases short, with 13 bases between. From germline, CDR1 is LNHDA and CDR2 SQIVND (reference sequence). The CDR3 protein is CASSIMSGPQETQYF. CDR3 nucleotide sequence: TGTGCCAGTAGTATTATGTCGGGGCCTCAAGAGACCCAGTACTTC. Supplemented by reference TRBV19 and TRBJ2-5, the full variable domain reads DGGITQSPKYLFRKEGQNVTLSCEQNLNHDAMYWYRQDPGQGLRLIYYSQIVNDFQKGDIAEGYSVSREKKESFPLTVTSAQKNPTAFYLCASSIMSGPQETQYFGPGTRLLVL.

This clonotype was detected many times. The CDR3 loop reads CSVGPRRGVPEAFF. Written as DNA, the CDR3 is TGCAGCGTTGGCCCTCGGAGGGGAGTACCTGAAGCTTTCTTT. This chain links TRBV29-1 with TRBJ1-1, with D possibly matching TRBD1 (5 bases). The CDR3 extends over 14 amino acids. Per germline, CDR1 SQVTM and CDR2 ANQGSEA. V lost 4 bases, J lost 6 bases, and 18 bases lay in between.

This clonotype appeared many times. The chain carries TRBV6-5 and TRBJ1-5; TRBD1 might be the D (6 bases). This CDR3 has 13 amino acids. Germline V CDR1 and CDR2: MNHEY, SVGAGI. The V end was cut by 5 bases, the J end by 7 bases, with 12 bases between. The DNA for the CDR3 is TGTGCCAGCAGTAGGGGGGGTTTACAGCCCCAGCATTTT. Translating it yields CASSRGGLQPQHF.

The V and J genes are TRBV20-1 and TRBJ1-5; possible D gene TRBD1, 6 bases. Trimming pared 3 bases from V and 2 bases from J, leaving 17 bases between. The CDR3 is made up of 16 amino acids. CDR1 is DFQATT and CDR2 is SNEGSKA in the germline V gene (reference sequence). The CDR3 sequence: CSARSGGADGNQPQHF. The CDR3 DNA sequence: TGCAGTGCTAGGTCCGGGGGGGCCGACGGCAATCAGCCCCAGCATTTT.

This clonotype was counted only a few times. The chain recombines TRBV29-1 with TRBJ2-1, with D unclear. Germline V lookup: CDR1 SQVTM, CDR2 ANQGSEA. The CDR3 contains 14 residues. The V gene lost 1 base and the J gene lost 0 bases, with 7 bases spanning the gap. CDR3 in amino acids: CSVEGSSSYNEQFF. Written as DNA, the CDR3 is TGCAGCGTTGAAGGGAGTTCCTCCTACAATGAGCAGTTCTTC.

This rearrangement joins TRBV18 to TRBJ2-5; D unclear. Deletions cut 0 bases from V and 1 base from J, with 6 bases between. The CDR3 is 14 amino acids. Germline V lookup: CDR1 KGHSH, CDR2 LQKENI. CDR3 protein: CASSPPAAQETQYF. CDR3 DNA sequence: TGTGCCAGCTCACCACCGGCAGCCCAAGAGACCCAGTACTTC.

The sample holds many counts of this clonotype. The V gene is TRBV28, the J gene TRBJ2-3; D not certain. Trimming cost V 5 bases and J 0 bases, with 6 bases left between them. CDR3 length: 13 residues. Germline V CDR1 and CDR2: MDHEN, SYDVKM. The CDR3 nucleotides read TGTGCCAGCAGTCCGGCTAGCACAGATACGCAGTATTTT. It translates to CASSPASTDTQYF.

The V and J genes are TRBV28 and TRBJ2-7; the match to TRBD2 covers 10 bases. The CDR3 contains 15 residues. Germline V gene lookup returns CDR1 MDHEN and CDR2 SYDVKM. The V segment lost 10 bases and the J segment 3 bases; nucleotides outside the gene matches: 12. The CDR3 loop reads CATRFSGGDNYEQYF. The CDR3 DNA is TGTGCCACCCGTTTCAGCGGGGGGGACAACTACGAGCAGTACTTC.

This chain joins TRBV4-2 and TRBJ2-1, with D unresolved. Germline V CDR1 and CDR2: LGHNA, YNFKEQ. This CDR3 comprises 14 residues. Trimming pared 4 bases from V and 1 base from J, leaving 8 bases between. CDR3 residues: CASSPQVSYNEQFF. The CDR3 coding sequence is TGTGCCAGCAGCCCCCAGGTTTCCTACAATGAGCAGTTCTTC.

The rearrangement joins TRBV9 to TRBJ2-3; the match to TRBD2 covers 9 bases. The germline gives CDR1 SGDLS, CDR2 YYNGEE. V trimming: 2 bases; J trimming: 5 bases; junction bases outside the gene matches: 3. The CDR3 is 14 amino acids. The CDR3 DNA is TGTGCCAGCAGCGTTAGCGGGGGACGAGATACGCAGTATTTT. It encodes CASSVSGGRDTQYF.

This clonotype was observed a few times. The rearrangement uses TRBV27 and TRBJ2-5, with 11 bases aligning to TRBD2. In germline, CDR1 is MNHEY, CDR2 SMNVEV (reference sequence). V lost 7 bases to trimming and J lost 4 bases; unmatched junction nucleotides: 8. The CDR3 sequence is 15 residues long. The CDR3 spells CASTLSGGAAETQYF. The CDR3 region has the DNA TGTGCCAGCACCCTTAGCGGGGGGGCCGCAGAGACCCAGTACTTC.

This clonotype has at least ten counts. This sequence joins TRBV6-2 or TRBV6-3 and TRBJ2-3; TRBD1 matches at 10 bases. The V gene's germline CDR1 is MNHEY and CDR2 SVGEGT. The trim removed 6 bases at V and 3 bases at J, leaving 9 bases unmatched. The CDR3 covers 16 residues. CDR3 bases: TGTGCCAGCAGAACCACCGGGACAGGGGCAACAGATACGCAGTATTTT. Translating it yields CASRTTGTGATDTQYF.

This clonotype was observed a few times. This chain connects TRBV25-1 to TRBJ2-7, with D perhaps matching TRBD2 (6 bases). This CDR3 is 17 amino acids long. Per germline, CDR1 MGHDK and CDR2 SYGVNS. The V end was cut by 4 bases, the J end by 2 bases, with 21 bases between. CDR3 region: CASSADYSGTGAYEQYF. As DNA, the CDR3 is TGTGCCAGCAGTGCAGACTACTCCGGGACGGGGGCCTACGAGCAGTACTTC.

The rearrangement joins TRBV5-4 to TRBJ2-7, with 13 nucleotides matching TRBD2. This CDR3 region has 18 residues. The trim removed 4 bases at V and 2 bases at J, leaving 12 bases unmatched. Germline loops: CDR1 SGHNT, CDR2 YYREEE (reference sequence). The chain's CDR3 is CASSHDTSGGAVTYEQYF. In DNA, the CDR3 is TGTGCCAGCAGCCATGACACTAGCGGGGGGGCCGTAACCTACGAGCAGTACTTC. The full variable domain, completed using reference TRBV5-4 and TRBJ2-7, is ETGVTQSPTHLIKTRGQQVTLRCSSQSGHNTVSWYQQALGQGPQFIFQYYREEENGRGNFPPRFSGLQFPNYSSELNVNALELDDSALYLCASSHDTSGGAVTYEQYFGPGTRLTVT.

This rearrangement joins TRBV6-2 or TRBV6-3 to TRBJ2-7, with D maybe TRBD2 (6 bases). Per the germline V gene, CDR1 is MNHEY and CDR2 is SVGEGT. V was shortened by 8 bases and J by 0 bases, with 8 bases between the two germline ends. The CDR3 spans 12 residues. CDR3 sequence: CASRGSSYEQYF. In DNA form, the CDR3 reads TGTGCCAGCCGGGGGAGCTCCTACGAGCAGTACTTC.

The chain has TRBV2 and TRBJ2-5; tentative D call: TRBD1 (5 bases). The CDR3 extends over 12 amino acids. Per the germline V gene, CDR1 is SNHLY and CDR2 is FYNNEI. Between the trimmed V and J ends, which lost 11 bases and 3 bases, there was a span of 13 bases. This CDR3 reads CAYTIGEETQYF. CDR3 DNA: TGTGCCTATACTATAGGGGAAGAGACCCAGTACTTC.

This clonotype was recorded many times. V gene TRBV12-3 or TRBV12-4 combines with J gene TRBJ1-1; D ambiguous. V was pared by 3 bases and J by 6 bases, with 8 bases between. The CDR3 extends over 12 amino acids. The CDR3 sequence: CASSLGGPEAFF. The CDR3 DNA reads TGTGCCAGCAGTTTGGGTGGGCCTGAAGCTTTCTTT.

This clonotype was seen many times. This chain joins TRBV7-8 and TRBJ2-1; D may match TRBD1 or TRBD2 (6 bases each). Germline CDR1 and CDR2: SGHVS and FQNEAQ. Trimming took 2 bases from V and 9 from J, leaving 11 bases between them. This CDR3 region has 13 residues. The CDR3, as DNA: TGTGCCAGCAGCTTAATGGGGGGCGGTGAGCAGTTCTTC. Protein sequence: CASSLMGGGEQFF.

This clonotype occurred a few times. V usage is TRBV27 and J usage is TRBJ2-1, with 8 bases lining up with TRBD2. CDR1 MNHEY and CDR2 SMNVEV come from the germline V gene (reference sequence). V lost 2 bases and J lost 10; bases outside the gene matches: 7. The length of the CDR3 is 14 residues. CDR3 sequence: CASSLRGGLREQFF. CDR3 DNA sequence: TGTGCCAGCAGTTTACGGGGGGGCCTTCGGGAGCAGTTCTTC.

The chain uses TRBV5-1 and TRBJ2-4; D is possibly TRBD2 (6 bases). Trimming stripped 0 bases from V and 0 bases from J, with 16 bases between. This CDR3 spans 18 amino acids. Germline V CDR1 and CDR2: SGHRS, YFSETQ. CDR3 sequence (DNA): TGCGCCAGCAGCTTGGTCGTTGGCGGGGCGCAAGCCAAAAACATTCAGTACTTC. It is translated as CASSLVVGGAQAKNIQYF.